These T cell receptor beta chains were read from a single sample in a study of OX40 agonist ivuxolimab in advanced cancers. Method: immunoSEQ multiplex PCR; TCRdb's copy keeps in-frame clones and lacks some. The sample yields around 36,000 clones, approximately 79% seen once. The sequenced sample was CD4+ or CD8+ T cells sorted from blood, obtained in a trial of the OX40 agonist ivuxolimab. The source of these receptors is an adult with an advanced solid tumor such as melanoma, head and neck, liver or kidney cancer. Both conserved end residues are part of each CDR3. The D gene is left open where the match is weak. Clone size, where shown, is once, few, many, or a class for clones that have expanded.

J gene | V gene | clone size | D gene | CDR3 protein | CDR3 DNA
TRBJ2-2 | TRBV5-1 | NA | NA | CASSLTGYGGELFF | TGCGCCAGCAGCTTGACAGGCTACGGCGGGGAGCTGTTTTTT
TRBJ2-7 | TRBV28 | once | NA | CASSLLGTDYEQYF | TGTGCCAGCAGTTTGCTCGGGACGGACTACGAGCAGTACTTC
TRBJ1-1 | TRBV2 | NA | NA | CASSDQGDTEAFF | TGTGCCAGCAGTGATCAGGGCGACACTGAAGCTTTCTTT
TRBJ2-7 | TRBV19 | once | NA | CASSIDGVDRDRQYF | TGTGCCAGTAGTATAGATGGGGTGGATCGGGATCGGCAGTACTTC
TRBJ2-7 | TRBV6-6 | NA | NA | CASSPAGRYEQYF | TGTGCCAGCAGTCCCGCTGGGAGGTACGAGCAGTACTTC
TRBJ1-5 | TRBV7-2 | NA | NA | CASSYSRGGHQPQHF | TGTGCCAGCAGCTATAGTAGAGGGGGTCATCAGCCCCAGCATTTT
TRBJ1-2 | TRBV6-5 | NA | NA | CASSPGQFNYGYTF | TGTGCCAGCAGCCCGGGGCAGTTTAACTATGGCTACACCTTC
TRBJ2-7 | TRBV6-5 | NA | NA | CASRPSQGSSYEQYF | TGTGCCAGCAGGCCCAGCCAGGGGAGCTCCTACGAGCAGTACTTC
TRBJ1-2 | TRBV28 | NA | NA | CASTNPLAGYTF | TGTGCCAGCACTAACCCCTTGGCCGGCTACACCTTC
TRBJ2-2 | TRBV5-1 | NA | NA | CASSLPGELFF | TGCGCCAGCAGCTTACCCGGGGAGCTGTTTTTT
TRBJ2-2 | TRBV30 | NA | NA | CAWSRQGAGGELFF | TGTGCCTGGAGTAGGCAGGGTGCTGGCGGGGAGCTGTTTTTT
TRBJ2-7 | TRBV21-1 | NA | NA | CASSSGAGDPSYEQYF | TGTGCCAGCAGCAGTGGGGCGGGGGACCCCTCCTACGAGCAGTACTTC
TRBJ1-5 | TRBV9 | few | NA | CASSVEEDSDQHF | TGTGCCAGCAGCGTAGAGGAGGACAGTGACCAGCATTTT
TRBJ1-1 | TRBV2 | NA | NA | CASGGLRNTEAFF | TGTGCCAGCGGGGGACTGCGGAACACTGAAGCTTTCTTT
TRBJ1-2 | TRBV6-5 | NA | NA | CASSRGGEGYGYTF | TGTGCCAGCAGTAGAGGGGGAGAGGGCTATGGCTACACCTTC
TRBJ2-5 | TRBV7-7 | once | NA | CASSLDGIETQYF | TGTGCTAGCAGCTTAGACGGGATAGAGACCCAGTACTTC